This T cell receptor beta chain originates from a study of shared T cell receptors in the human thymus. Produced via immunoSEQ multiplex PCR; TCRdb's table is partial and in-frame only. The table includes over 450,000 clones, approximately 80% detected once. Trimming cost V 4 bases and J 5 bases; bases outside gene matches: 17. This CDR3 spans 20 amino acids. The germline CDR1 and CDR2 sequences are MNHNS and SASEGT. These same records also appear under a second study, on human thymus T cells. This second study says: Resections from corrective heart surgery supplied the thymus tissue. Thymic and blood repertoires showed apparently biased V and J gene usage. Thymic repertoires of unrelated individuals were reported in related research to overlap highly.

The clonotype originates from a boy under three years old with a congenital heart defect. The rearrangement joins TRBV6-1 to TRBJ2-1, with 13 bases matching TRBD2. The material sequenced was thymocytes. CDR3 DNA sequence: TGTGCCAGCAGTGCCGAACCTACGAGTCGGACTAGCGGGAGAGACAATGAGCAGTTCTTC. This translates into CASSAEPTSRTSGRDNEQFF.